The 2 T cell receptor beta chains below were found in one sample sequenced in a study of blood T cells in healthy people across ages. Next came a second PCR, run for about 6 to 11 cycles, which used a sample-barcoded 5' primer along with a J-beta primer mix. TCRdb ran MiXCR on the 5' RACE reads and lists one entry per CDR3 protein. The table includes about 1.8 million distinct CDR3 sequences, 49% detected once. What was sequenced was blood. These receptors were taken from a woman in her forties in good health.

Comments on this clonotype: One junction end does not reproduce the germline sequence, and a read error may be involved. The chain recombines TRBV5-1 with TRBJ2-4; D uncertain. In germline, CDR1 is SGHRS, CDR2 YFSETQ. CDR3 size: 15 residues. CDR3 region: CASRLDGLAKNIQYF. CDR3 DNA: TGCGCCAGCAGGTTGGACGGGTTAGCCAAAAACATTCAGTACTTC.

On this clonotype itself: Given a much more abundant clone one base away, this may be a read error. The gene calls are TRBV7-9 and TRBJ2-3; 7 bases match TRBD1. The CDR3 is made up of 15 amino acids. CDR1 and CDR2 from the germline V gene are SEHNR and FQNEAQ (reference sequence). CDR3: CASSPDRVGTGTQYF. The CDR3 DNA sequence: TGTGCCAGCAGCCCTGACAGGGTAGGCACAGGTACGCAGTATTTT. Combining the CDR3 with reference TRBV7-9 and TRBJ2-3 gives the whole variable domain DTGVSQNPRHKITKRGQNVTFRCDPISEHNRLYWYRQTLGQGPEFLTYFQNEAQLEKSRLLSDRFSAERPKGSFSTLEIQRTEQGDSAMYLCASSPDRVGTGTQYFGPGTRLTVL.